What follows are 9 T cell receptor beta chains derived from one specimen sequenced in a study of blood T cell repertoires in COVID-19. Measured with immunoSEQ multiplex PCR; TCRdb has only the in-frame clones, and not every one. The sample lists 240,000 or so clones; around 87% were seen once. What was sequenced was peripheral blood. These receptors were collected from a man aged 55 to 70 who had recovered from COVID-19.

The CDR3 spells CASSKDLRGLTKNIQYF. Written as DNA, the CDR3 is TGTGCCAGCAGCAAAGACCTCAGGGGGCTCACCAAAAACATTCAGTACTTC. The J gene is TRBJ2-4, the V gene TRBV21-1; the table names TRBD1, a call not compared with the DNA. TRBV21-1 is tagged as a pseudogene. The CDR3 length is 17 residues.

The V and J genes are TRBV6-5 and TRBJ2-3; TRBD1 aligns across 10 bases. The V gene end was trimmed by 7 bases and the J gene end by 3 bases; junction bases not matched to a gene: 7. The CDR3 contains 15 residues. Germline V gene sequence: CDR1 MNHEY, CDR2 SVGAGI. CDR3: CASTERGQGTDTQYF. The CDR3 DNA follows: TGTGCCAGCACCGAGCGGGGACAGGGGACAGATACGCAGTATTTT.

The chain carries TRBV5-1 and TRBJ1-6, with D perhaps matching TRBD1 (6 bases). Germline CDR1 and CDR2: SGHRS and YFSETQ. The CDR3 contains 16 residues. V was cut by 0 bases and J by 9 bases, with 16 bases left in between. CDR3: CASSLDPTGLGSPLHF. CDR3 DNA: TGCGCCAGCAGCTTGGACCCCACAGGGTTGGGTTCACCCCTCCACTTT.

This clone was recorded a few times. Different DNA sequences within this sample yield the same CDR3. This chain uses TRBV6-5 with TRBJ1-2; 9 bases are a match to TRBD1. V lost 4 bases, J lost 5 bases, and 2 bases stayed unmatched. The CDR3 extends over 13 amino acids. Germline-derived CDR1 and CDR2 are MNHEY and SVGAGI. The CDR3 nucleotides are TGTGCCAGCAGTTCCGGACAGGGGTATGGCTACACCTTC. Protein product: CASSSGQGYGYTF.

The V and J genes are TRBV5-1 and TRBJ2-1, with TRBD2 matching over 7 bases. The CDR3 is 16 amino acids. CDR1 is SGHRS, CDR2 YFSETQ, per germline. Losses at the gene ends were 3 bases for V and 1 base for J; bases not matched to a gene: 7. The CDR3 nucleotides are TGCGCCAGCAGCTCGGGCGGGGGTTCGTCCTACAATGAGCAGTTCTTC. Its translation: CASSSGGGSSYNEQFF.

The chain employs TRBV6-5 and TRBJ2-7; 10 bases line up with TRBD1. The J segment lost 5 bases and the V segment lost 8 bases, leaving 12 bases of the junction unmatched. The CDR3 consists of 15 residues. CDR1 is MNHEY and CDR2 is SVGAGI in the germline V gene. The CDR3: CASDGHFGTGDEQYV. The CDR3 region has the DNA TGTGCCAGCGATGGTCATTTCGGGACAGGGGACGAGCAGTACGTC.

The chain has TRBV6-5 and TRBJ1-2; D may be TRBD1 (6 bases). Looked up from germline, CDR1 is MNHEY and CDR2 is SVGAGI. The CDR3 spans 14 residues. Trimming removed 8 bases at V and 5 bases at J, with 18 bases between. The DNA of the CDR3 is TGTGCCAGCGGGGGGGGGCAGGGAGTATATGGCTACACCTTC. Residues: CASGGGQGVYGYTF.

This chain links TRBV5-1 with TRBJ2-7; 7 bases are a match to TRBD2. CDR1 and CDR2 (germline): SGHRS, YFSETQ. The CDR3 runs to 18 residues. V was clipped by 0 bases and J by 2 bases; unmatched bases: 14. CDR3 bases: TGCGCCAGCAGCTTGGCAAACCTCGGGGGGAACAGGCCCTACGAGCAGTACTTC. Encoded protein: CASSLANLGGNRPYEQYF.

This clone appeared a single time. CDR3 sequence (DNA): TGTGCCAGTAGTATAAGCGGGGCTGGCACAGATACGCAGTATTTT. Its protein product is CASSISGAGTDTQYF. The chain recombines TRBV19 with TRBJ2-3, with 7 bases fitting TRBD2. V lost 2 bases and J lost 1; bases outside the gene matches: 3. CDR1 is LNHDA and CDR2 is SQIVND in the germline V gene (reference sequence). The CDR3 contains 15 residues.